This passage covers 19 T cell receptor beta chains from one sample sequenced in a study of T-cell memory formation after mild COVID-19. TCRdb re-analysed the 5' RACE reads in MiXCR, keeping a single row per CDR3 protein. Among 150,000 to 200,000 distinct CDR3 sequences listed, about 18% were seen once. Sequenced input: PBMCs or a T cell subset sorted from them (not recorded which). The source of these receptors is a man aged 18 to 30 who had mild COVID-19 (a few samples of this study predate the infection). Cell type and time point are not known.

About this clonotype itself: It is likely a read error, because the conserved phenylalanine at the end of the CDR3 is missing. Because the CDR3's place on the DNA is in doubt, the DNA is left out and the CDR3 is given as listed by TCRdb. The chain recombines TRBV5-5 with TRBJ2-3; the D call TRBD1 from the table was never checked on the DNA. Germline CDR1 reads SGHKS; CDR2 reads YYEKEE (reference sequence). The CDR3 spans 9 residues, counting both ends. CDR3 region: CASSQGGNT.

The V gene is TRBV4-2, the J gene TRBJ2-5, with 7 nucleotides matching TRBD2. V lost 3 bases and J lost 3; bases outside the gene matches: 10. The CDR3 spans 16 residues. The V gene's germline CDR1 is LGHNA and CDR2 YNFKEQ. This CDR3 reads CASSQDTSAPKETQYF. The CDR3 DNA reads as TGTGCCAGCAGCCAGGATACTAGCGCACCCAAAGAGACCCAGTACTTC.

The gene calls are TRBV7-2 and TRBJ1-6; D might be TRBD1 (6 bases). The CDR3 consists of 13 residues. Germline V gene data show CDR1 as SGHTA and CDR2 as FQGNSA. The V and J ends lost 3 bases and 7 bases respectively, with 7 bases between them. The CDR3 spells CASSFTGNSPLHF. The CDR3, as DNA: TGTGCCAGCAGCTTTACAGGGAATTCACCCCTCCACTTT.

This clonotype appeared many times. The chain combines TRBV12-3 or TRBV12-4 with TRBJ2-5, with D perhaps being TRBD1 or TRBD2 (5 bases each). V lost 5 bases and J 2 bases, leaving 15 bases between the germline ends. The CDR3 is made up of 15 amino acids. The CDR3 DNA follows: TGTGCCAGCAGTGCCGCTGGGGCGGGTCAAGAGACCCAGTACTTC. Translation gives CASSAAGAGQETQYF.

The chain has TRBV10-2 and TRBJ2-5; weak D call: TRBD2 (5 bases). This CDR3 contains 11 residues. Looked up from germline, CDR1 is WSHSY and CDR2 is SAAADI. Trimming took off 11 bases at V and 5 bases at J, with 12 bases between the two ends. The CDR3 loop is CASGVEETQYF. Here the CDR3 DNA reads TGCGCCTCCGGGGTGGAGGAGACCCAGTACTTC.

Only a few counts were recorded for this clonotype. The CDR3 is CASSPTPTSGGGEQFF. The CDR3 DNA follows: TGTGCCAGCAGCCCCACCCCCACTAGCGGGGGCGGAGAGCAGTTCTTC. The J gene is TRBJ2-1, the V gene TRBV7-2, with 11 bases that match TRBD2. V was clipped by 5 bases and J by 10 bases; unmatched bases: 13. Per germline, CDR1 SGHTA and CDR2 FQGNSA. CDR3 length equals 16 residues. Together with reference TRBV7-2 and TRBJ2-1, the CDR3 gives the full variable domain: GAGVSQSPSNKVTEKGKDVELRCDPISGHTALYWYRQSLGQGLEFLIYFQGNSAPDKSGLPSDRFSAERTGGSVSTLTIQRTQQEDSAVYLCASSPTPTSGGGEQFFGPGTRLTVL.

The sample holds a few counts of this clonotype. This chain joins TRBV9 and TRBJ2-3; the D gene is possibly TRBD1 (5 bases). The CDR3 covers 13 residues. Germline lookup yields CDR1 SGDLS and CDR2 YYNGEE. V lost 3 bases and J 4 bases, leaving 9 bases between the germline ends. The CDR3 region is CASSADRADTQYF. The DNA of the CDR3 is TGTGCCAGCAGCGCCGACAGAGCAGATACGCAGTATTTT.

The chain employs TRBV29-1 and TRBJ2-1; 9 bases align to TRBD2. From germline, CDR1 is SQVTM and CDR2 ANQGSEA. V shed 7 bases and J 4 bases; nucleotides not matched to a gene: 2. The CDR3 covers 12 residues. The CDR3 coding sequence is TGCAGCGCCCTAGCGGGGTACAATGAGCAGTTCTTC. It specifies CSALAGYNEQFF.

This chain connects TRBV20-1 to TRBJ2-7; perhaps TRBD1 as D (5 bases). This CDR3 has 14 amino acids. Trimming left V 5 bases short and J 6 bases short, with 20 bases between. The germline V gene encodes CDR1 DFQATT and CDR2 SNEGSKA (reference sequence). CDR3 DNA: TGCAGTGCTCCGGATCCCCAGGGAATGAGCGAGCAGTACGTC. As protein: CSAPDPQGMSEQYV.

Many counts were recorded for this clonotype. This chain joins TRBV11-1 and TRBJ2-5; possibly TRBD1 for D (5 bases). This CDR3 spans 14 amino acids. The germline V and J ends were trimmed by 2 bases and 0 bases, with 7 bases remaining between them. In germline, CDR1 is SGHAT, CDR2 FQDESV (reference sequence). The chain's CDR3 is CASSLQGYQETQYF. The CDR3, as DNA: TGTGCCAGCAGCTTACAGGGATACCAAGAGACCCAGTACTTC.

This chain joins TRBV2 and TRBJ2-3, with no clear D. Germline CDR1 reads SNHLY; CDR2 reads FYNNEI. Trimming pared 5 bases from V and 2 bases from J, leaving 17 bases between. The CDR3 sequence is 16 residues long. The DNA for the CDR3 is TGTGCCAGCAGTCCCCGGCGACTCTCACCCACAGATACGCAGTATTTT. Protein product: CASSPRRLSPTDTQYF.

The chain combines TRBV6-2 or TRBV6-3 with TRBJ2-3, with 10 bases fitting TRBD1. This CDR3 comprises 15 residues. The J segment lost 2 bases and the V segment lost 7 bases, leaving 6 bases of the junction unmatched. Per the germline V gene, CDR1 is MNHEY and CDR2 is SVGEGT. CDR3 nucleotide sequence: TGTGCCAGCAATCCGGGACAGGGGATCACAGATACGCAGTATTTT. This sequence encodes CASNPGQGITDTQYF.

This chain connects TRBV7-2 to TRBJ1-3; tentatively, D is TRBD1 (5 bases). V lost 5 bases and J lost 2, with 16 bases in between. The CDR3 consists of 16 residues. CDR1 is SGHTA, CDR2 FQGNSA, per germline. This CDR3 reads CASSPYRGTAGNTIYF. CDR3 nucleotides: TGTGCCAGCAGCCCCTATCGGGGGACGGCTGGAAACACCATATATTTT.

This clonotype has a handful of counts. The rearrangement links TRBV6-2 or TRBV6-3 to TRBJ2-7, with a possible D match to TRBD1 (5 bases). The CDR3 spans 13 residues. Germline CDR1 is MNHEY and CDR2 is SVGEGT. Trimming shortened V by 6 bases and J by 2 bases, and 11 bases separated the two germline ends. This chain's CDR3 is CASRRQLPYEQYF. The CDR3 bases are TGTGCCAGCAGACGACAGCTGCCCTACGAGCAGTACTTC.

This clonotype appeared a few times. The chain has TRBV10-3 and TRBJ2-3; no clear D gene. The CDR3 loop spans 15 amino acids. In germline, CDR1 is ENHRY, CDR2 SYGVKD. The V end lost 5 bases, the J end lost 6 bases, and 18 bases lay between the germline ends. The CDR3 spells CAISTTGPPADTQYF. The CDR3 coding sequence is TGTGCCATCAGTACGACCGGGCCCCCAGCCGATACGCAGTATTTT.

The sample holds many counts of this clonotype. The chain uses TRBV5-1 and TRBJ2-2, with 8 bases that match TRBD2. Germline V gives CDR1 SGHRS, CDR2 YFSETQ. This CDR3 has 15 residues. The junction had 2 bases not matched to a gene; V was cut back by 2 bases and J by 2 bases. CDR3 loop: CASSLAGVNTGELFF. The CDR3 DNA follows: TGCGCCAGCAGCTTAGCGGGAGTCAACACCGGGGAGCTGTTTTTT.

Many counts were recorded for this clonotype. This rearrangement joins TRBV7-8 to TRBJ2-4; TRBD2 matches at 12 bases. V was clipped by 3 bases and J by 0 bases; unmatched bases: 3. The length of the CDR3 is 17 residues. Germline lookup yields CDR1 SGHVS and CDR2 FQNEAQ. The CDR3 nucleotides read TGTGCCAGCAGCTTCGTACTAGCGGGGGGAGCCAAAAACATTCAGTACTTC. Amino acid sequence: CASSFVLAGGAKNIQYF.

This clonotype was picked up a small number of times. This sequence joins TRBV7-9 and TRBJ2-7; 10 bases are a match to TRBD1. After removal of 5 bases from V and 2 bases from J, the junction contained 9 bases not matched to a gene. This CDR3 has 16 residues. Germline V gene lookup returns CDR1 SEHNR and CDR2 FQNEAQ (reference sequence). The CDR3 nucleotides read TGTGCCAGCAGCGGACCGGGACAGGGGAAGCCCTACGAGCAGTACTTC. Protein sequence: CASSGPGQGKPYEQYF.

The CDR3 loop is CASSLDHFGGYTF. In DNA form, the CDR3 reads TGTGCCAGCAGCTTAGATCACTTTGGGGGCTACACCTTC. The rearrangement joins TRBV11-2 to TRBJ1-2; D is undetermined. Germline assignment: CDR1 SGHAT and CDR2 FQNNGV. The CDR3 extends over 13 amino acids. V was cut by 0 bases and J by 8 bases, with 10 bases left in between.